Detailed here is one T cell receptor beta chain. This clonotype has a count of ten or more. Its antigen remains undetermined. The input lacks base qualities; no much larger clone sits a single base away. TRB repertoires were amplified using about 230-500 ng of genomic DNA isolated from blood. The data stem from a study of T and B cells in COVID-19 patients (TCRdb year 2020). A note on the overall study: Using TRB and IGH repertoire sequencing of peripheral blood, the study characterized adaptive immunity in COVID-19 patients who had active infection or had recovered. Patients in the recovered cohort had a median age of almost 35 years, compared with 55 to 70 years for patients in the active-infection cohort. Over 7.5 million TCR sequences were analysed from a TCR and BCR sequence repository that comprised 30 to 45 patients and approximately 67 time points. Two patients belonged to both the recovered and active cohorts because samples were available from active disease and after recovery. In the active-infection cohort, about 90% of the 20 patients had comorbidities linked to unfavorable COVID-19 outcome. In the active-infection cohort, about 55% of the 20 patients were critically ill and required mechanical ventilation or ECMO. For the repertoire analyses, the comparison was an age-matched reference group of roughly 40 healthy donors who were negative for COVID-19 antibodies. The recovered cohort included more than 15 patients who contributed 20 or so samples, and most of those patients had mild to moderate COVID-19 that was managed on an outpatient basis. Up to roughly 10 follow-up blood samples were collected per patient, with some samples spanning different disease stages in the same individual.

What the work shows at the level of the full study, not this receptor alone: In active COVID-19, TRB repertoires were highly clonal, while at recovery, diversity and richness increased above the levels seen in healthy donors. A total of 2,000 to 2,500 exclusive TCR clusters, including 30 to 40 low-pGen clusters, were found in the recovered cohort. The reported TCR clusters were said to need prospective validation before any clinical use. Specific T cell subsets (CD4+/Treg/CD8+) and sorted SARS-CoV-2-responsive or tetramer+ T cells had not yet been sequenced, and these experiments were ongoing. The size of the cohort was considered insufficient for assessing HLA contributions to COVID-19 susceptibility or severity. Few blood samples were available from mildly ill patients while symptoms were present or from severe cases at early time points. Patients with COVID-19 were reported to show strongly skewed TRBV/TRBJ gene usage.

Sequencing relied on an Illumina MiSeq. TRB rearrangements were amplified by multiplex PCR with BIOMED2 TRB-A/B primer pools. Two consecutive PCRs added Illumina-compatible adapters and 7-nucleotide sample barcodes to the amplicons. Phusion HS II polymerase was used for all library PCRs. The amplicons were purified from gel with the NucleoSpin Gel and PCR Clean-up kit, measured on Qubit, and combined at around 4.2 nM. Amplicon pool quality was checked on an Agilent 2100 Bioanalyzer before Illumina next-generation sequencing. Processing in the source paper ran as follows. MiXCR 3.0.8 with the default MiXCR reference library was used to annotate TRB rearrangements. Non-productive reads and sequences with fewer than 2 reads were excluded, and each unique CDR3 nucleotide sequence counted as one clone. Clonality, diversity, richness and V-J gene usage were calculated in R 3.5.1. TCR clustering by CDR3 similarity used GLIPH2, with generation probabilities calculated by OLGA. Only GLIPH2 clusters containing at least four unique TCR clonotypes present in at least three individuals were kept. TCRdb itself trimmed the public reads at Q25 with fastp, ran MiXCR and retained productive beta chains. When rows share a CDR3 protein, they turn into one entry using the most common DNA and genes. TCRdb, not the authors, supplied the V and J calls. This sample is represented by around 20,000 distinct CDR3 sequences; 25% to 35% of them were singletons. The top ten clonotypes cover roughly 2.8% of the sample.

The CDR3 measures 15 amino acids from cysteine to phenylalanine. Only the CDR3 part of the read is kept: 45 bases, read in frame from the first base. In the germline V gene, CDR1 corresponds to MNHEY and CDR2 to SVGAGI. Ends trimmed: V by 0 bases, J by 8 bases; bases unmatched to a gene: 3. The receptor was derived from a human donor who had recovered from COVID-19. The sample consisted of blood. The rearrangement joined TRBV6-5 to TRBJ2-1; 11 junctional bases match TRBD2. The CDR3 loop reads CASSYSGTSGDEQFF. The nucleotides read TGTGCCAGCAGTTACTCAGGGACTAGCGGCGATGAGCAGTTCTTC.